A single sample gave rise to the 8 T cell receptor beta chains below, sequenced in a study of CD8+ T cells in alopecia areata (dated by TCRdb to about 2018). The protocol used for the library was the immunoSEQ multiplex PCR assay. For TCR sequencing, RNA was extracted from every sample and reverse transcribed into cDNA to serve as template. TCRdb stores this immuneACCESS table with in-frame sequences only. Part of the clones is absent; in the studies checked, under half of the shortfall reflects unresolved V genes, and no reason is known for the rest. For this sample there are 75,000 to 100,000 clones; approximately 42% appear just once. Around 1.5% of the sample rests with the top ten. The sample taken for sequencing was CD4+ T cells sorted from blood. The receptors shown here come from a human donor with alopecia areata.

J is TRBJ2-1 and V is TRBV10-2; 12 nucleotides align to TRBD2. Germline CDR1 reads WSHSY; CDR2 reads SAAADI. The CDR3 has 14 amino acids. The trim removed 7 bases at V and 9 bases at J, leaving 7 bases unmatched. The CDR3 sequence is CASTTTSGSSEQFF. In DNA form, the CDR3 reads TGCGCCAGCACCACGACTAGCGGGAGTAGTGAGCAGTTCTTC.

This clone has a single count. This sequence joins TRBV5-1 and TRBJ1-5; a weak D match, TRBD1 (6 bases). V gave up 0 bases and J gave up 4 bases, with 11 bases separating them. Germline loops: CDR1 SGHRS, CDR2 YFSETQ. The CDR3 covers 15 residues. The CDR3: CASSLAGQQNQPQHF. The CDR3 nucleotides read TGCGCCAGCAGCTTGGCTGGACAGCAAAATCAGCCCCAGCATTTT.

This clone has a count of ten or more. This chain links TRBV28 with TRBJ2-7; D is undetermined. In germline, CDR1 is MDHEN, CDR2 SYDVKM. CDR3 length: 11 amino acids. V was shortened by 5 bases and J by 2 bases, with 4 bases between the two germline ends. The CDR3 region is CASSDTYEQYF. In nucleotides, the CDR3 is TGTGCCAGCAGTGATACCTACGAGCAGTACTTC. Filled out from reference TRBV28 and TRBJ2-7, the complete variable domain reads DVKVTQSSRYLVKRTGEKVFLECVQDMDHENMFWYRQDPGLGLRLIYFSYDVKMKEKGDIPEGYSVSREKKERFSLILESASTNQTSMYLCASSDTYEQYFGPGTRLTVT.

CDR3 sequence reads: CASTPPGRYQETQYF. The DNA of the CDR3 is TGTGCCAGCACCCCCCCCGGCAGGTACCAAGAGACCCAGTACTTC. The chain recombines TRBV28 with TRBJ2-5; D gene unclear. V lost 7 bases, J lost 0 bases, and 15 bases lay in between. The CDR3 runs to 15 residues. Germline V gene data show CDR1 as MDHEN and CDR2 as SYDVKM.

Only a few counts were recorded for this clone. CDR3 loop: CATSREAGRTDTQYF. In nucleotides, the CDR3 is TGTGCCACCAGCAGAGAGGCAGGACGCACAGATACGCAGTATTTT. The V gene is TRBV15, the J gene TRBJ2-3; D is unclear. This CDR3 contains 15 residues. Germline CDR1 LNHNV, CDR2 YYDKDF (reference sequence). V was shortened by 0 bases and J by 1 base, with 8 bases between the two germline ends.

In this sample, this clone turned up once. This chain joins TRBV30 and TRBJ2-7; 7 nucleotides line up with TRBD2. Germline V CDR1 and CDR2: GTSNPN, SVGIG (reference sequence). V lost 4 bases to trimming and J lost 0 bases; unmatched junction nucleotides: 3. CDR3 length equals 13 residues. CDR3 region: CAWTGGNSYEQYF. Written as DNA, the CDR3 is TGTGCCTGGACCGGGGGGAACTCCTACGAGCAGTACTTC.

The J gene is TRBJ1-1, the V gene TRBV7-9; TRBD1 matches 7 bases. The germline gives CDR1 SEHNR, CDR2 FQNEAQ (reference sequence). This CDR3 region has 13 residues. J was trimmed by 1 base and V by 8 bases; bases with no gene match: 4. The CDR3 is CASSRGENTEAFF. CDR3 nucleotide sequence: TGTGCCAGCTCCAGGGGGGAGAACACTGAAGCTTTCTTT.

The chain joins TRBV7-2 to TRBJ2-7; D remains ambiguous. In germline, CDR1 is SGHTA, CDR2 FQGNSA. The CDR3 has 12 amino acids. V lost 3 bases, J lost 3 bases, and 6 bases lay in between. Written as DNA, the CDR3 is TGTGCCAGCAGCTTCGGGTTCTACGAGCAGTACTTC. This codes for CASSFGFYEQYF.